These 31 T cell receptor beta chains share one sample of origin, sequenced in a study of shared clonotypes between healthy human individuals. TCRdb's table, derived via immunoSEQ multiplex PCR, lists solely in-frame clones and lacks some. The sample consists of 980,000 or so clones, approximately 80% of them appearing once. Material: memory CD4+ T cells sorted from blood. Subset here: CD45RA-negative fraction. These receptors all stem from a man younger than 30 in good health.

A few counts support this clone. This rearrangement joins TRBV7-9 to TRBJ2-2, with 9 positions matching TRBD2. The CDR3 runs to 17 residues. Germline CDR1 SEHNR, CDR2 FQNEAQ (reference sequence). The V segment lost 1 base and the J segment 3 bases; nucleotides outside the gene matches: 6. DNA of the CDR3: TGTGCCAGCAGCTTAGGTAGCGGGGGCCGGTACACCGGGGAGCTGTTTTTT. This codes for CASSLGSGGRYTGELFF.

The table lists this clone with a count of one. V gene TRBV2 combines with J gene TRBJ2-5; 11 bases align to TRBD2. The CDR3 is made up of 16 amino acids. Per germline, CDR1 SNHLY and CDR2 FYNNEI. The J segment lost 3 bases and the V segment lost 7 bases, leaving 10 bases of the junction unmatched. The CDR3 region has the DNA TGTGCCAGCATCGACAATAGCGGGGGGGATAAAGAGACCCAGTACTTC. As protein: CASIDNSGGDKETQYF.

The V gene is TRBV5-4, the J gene TRBJ2-7; the D is unclear. The CDR3 is 13 amino acids. V was pared by 4 bases and J by 3 bases, with 11 bases between. The germline V gene has CDR1 SGHNT and CDR2 YYREEE (reference sequence). In DNA form, the CDR3 reads TGTGCCAGCAGCACTTCCCTAGACTACGAGCAGTACTTC. Translation: CASSTSLDYEQYF.

This clone was seen more than once but under ten times. Other DNA sequences in the sample encode the same CDR3. The V gene is TRBV18, the J gene TRBJ2-7; 9 bases are a match to TRBD2. The CDR3 runs 14 residues. Germline V CDR1 and CDR2: KGHSH, LQKENI. V dropped 3 bases and J dropped 6; count of bases not matched to a gene: 6. CDR3 loop: CASSPTAGGVEQYF. Here the CDR3 DNA reads TGTGCCAGCTCACCGACCGCGGGAGGGGTCGAGCAGTACTTC.

In its sample, this clone was seen a few times. The V call is TRBV5-4, the J call TRBJ2-4; 9 bases line up with TRBD2. This CDR3 region has 18 residues. V lost 4 bases to trimming and J lost 0 bases; unmatched junction nucleotides: 11. The germline CDR1 and CDR2 sequences are SGHNT and YYREEE (reference sequence). The CDR3 region is CASSPGTSPALAKNIQYF. CDR3 coding DNA: TGTGCCAGCAGCCCCGGGACTAGCCCTGCACTAGCCAAAAACATTCAGTACTTC. The full variable domain, in which reference TRBV5-4 and TRBJ2-4 provide the parts outside the CDR3, is ETGVTQSPTHLIKTRGQQVTLRCSSQSGHNTVSWYQQALGQGPQFIFQYYREEENGRGNFPPRFSGLQFPNYSSELNVNALELDDSALYLCASSPGTSPALAKNIQYFGAGTRLSVL.

This clone was recorded a few times. The J gene is TRBJ1-6, the V gene TRBV6-5; tentatively, D is TRBD1 (5 bases). Germline V gene lookup returns CDR1 MNHEY and CDR2 SVGAGI. CDR3 size: 11 residues. V was cut by 4 bases and J by 14 bases, with 9 bases left in between. The CDR3 region has the DNA TGTGCCAGCAGTTCGGGGGGGTCCCTCCACTTT. Residues: CASSSGGSLHF.

The rearrangement uses TRBV12-1 and TRBJ2-7; the D call in the table, TRBD1, was not verified against the DNA. TRBV12-1 is noted as a pseudogene. The CDR3 is made up of 14 amino acids. Written as DNA, the CDR3 is TGTGCCAGCAGCTACGGACAGGGCGATTACGAGCAGTACTTC. Protein sequence: CASSYGQGDYEQYF.

The gene calls are TRBV10-1 and TRBJ2-1; D uncertain. The CDR3 contains 13 residues. With 6 bases removed from V and 9 bases from J, the gap between germline ends came to 15 bases. Germline V gene data show CDR1 as WNHNN and CDR2 as SYGVQD (reference sequence). The CDR3 here is CASSSLTGGEQFF. The CDR3 region has the DNA TGCGCCAGCAGCAGTCTCACGGGCGGTGAGCAGTTCTTC.

The chain links TRBV1 to TRBJ1-3. TRBV1 is designated a pseudogene. The CDR3 covers 19 residues. DNA for the CDR3: TGCACCAGCAGCCATGCCGTCGAGGGCCGCGGAGCCTCTGGAAACACCATATATTTT. It yields the protein CTSSHAVEGRGASGNTIYF.

This chain uses TRBV2 with TRBJ1-5; the D gene is possibly TRBD1 (6 bases). Germline CDR1 is SNHLY and CDR2 is FYNNEI. The CDR3 is 15 amino acids. V was clipped by 4 bases and J by 5 bases, with 15 bases between them. The CDR3 sequence: CASSGFGGADQPQHF. The CDR3 DNA is TGTGCCAGCAGTGGGTTTGGGGGCGCGGATCAGCCCCAGCATTTT.

V usage is TRBV5-6 and J usage is TRBJ2-7, with D tentatively TRBD1 (6 bases). The CDR3 totals 13 residues. V gave up 2 bases and J gave up 2 bases, with 8 bases separating them. In germline, CDR1 is SGHDT, CDR2 YYEEEE. The CDR3 region has the DNA TGTGCCAGCAGCTTTGCAGGGGCCTACGAGCAGTACTTC. Translated: CASSFAGAYEQYF.

The chain is built from TRBV5-1 and TRBJ2-5, with TRBD2 as a possible D gene (6 bases). CDR1 is SGHRS, CDR2 YFSETQ, per germline. The CDR3 has 13 residues. The V end was cut by 3 bases, the J end by 5 bases, with 11 bases between. CDR3 amino acids: CASSSGGRETQYF. The CDR3 bases are TGCGCCAGCAGCTCTGGAGGGAGGGAGACCCAGTACTTC. The complete variable domain, with remaining parts taken from reference TRBV5-1 and TRBJ2-5, reads KAGVTQTPRYLIKTRGQQVTLSCSPISGHRSVSWYQQTPGQGLQFLFEYFSETQRNKGNFPGRFSGRQFSNSRSEMNVSTLELGDSALYLCASSSGGRETQYFGPGTRLLVL.

This rearrangement joins TRBV20-1 to TRBJ1-4; D call uncertain. Germline V gene lookup returns CDR1 DFQATT and CDR2 SNEGSKA (reference sequence). The CDR3 extends over 11 amino acids. V was cut by 4 bases and J by 4 bases, with 4 bases left in between. The CDR3 is CSATINEKLFF. DNA of the CDR3: TGCAGTGCTACCATTAATGAAAAACTGTTTTTT.

This chain uses TRBV6-6 with TRBJ2-3; TRBD2 aligns across 9 bases. Germline trimming cut 5 bases from V and 2 bases from J; bases unmatched to any gene: 2. Germline loops: CDR1 MNHNY, CDR2 SVGAGI (reference sequence). CDR3 length equals 14 residues. CDR3 coding DNA: TGTGCCAGCAGTCCTAGCGGGGCCACAGATACGCAGTATTTT. Amino acid sequence: CASSPSGATDTQYF.

This clone turned up a few times. The rearrangement joins TRBV4-1 to TRBJ2-5; 8 nucleotides line up with TRBD1. Germline V gene lookup returns CDR1 MGHRA and CDR2 YSYEKL. V dropped 3 bases and J dropped 4; count of bases not matched to a gene: 7. This CDR3 is 15 amino acids long. The CDR3 spells CASSQGQVKGETQYF. CDR3 DNA: TGCGCCAGCAGCCAGGGACAGGTTAAGGGAGAGACCCAGTACTTC.

Points on this clone: Other DNA sequences within the sample encode an identical CDR3. V and J are TRBV5-1 and TRBJ1-6, with D perhaps TRBD1 (6 bases). CDR1 and CDR2 (germline): SGHRS, YFSETQ. Trimming shortened V by 0 bases and J by 7 bases, and 11 bases separated the two germline ends. The CDR3 runs to 15 residues. CDR3 nucleotide sequence: TGCGCCAGCAGCTTGGATGGGAGGGGGAATTCACCCCTCCACTTT. Residues: CASSLDGRGNSPLHF.

This clone turned up a few times. This rearrangement joins TRBV19 to TRBJ1-5, with a weak D call TRBD1 (5 bases). Trimming took 6 bases from V and 2 from J, leaving 20 bases between them. The CDR3 totals 17 residues. Per the germline V gene, CDR1 is LNHDA and CDR2 is SQIVND (reference sequence). The CDR3 sequence: CASSPFKVRGGNQPQHF. In DNA form, the CDR3 reads TGTGCCAGTAGCCCTTTTAAGGTCCGGGGGGGCAATCAGCCCCAGCATTTT.

This sequence joins TRBV5-6 and TRBJ2-3, with 11 bases that match TRBD2. Germline V gives CDR1 SGHDT, CDR2 YYEEEE. This CDR3 is built from 18 residues. The J segment lost 4 bases and the V segment lost 4 bases, leaving 14 bases of the junction unmatched. The chain's CDR3 is CASSPGLAGPGAPDTQYF. The CDR3 DNA follows: TGTGCCAGCAGCCCCGGACTAGCGGGTCCCGGGGCCCCAGATACGCAGTATTTT.

The chain has TRBV5-4 and TRBJ2-7, with 9 positions matching TRBD1. CDR1 and CDR2 (germline): SGHNT, YYREEE (reference sequence). Trimming at V came to 5 bases and at J to 3 bases, leaving 12 bases not matched to a gene. This CDR3 has 16 residues. Written as DNA, the CDR3 is TGTGCCAGCAGATCGTTACAGGGGGCAGAAGGCTACGAGCAGTACTTC. Its translation is CASRSLQGAEGYEQYF.

This rearrangement joins TRBV7-2 to TRBJ1-3; D might be TRBD1 (5 bases). V lost 0 bases and J lost 0, with 6 bases in between. This CDR3 spans 15 amino acids. Germline values: CDR1 SGHTA, CDR2 FQGNSA. The CDR3 DNA follows: TGTGCCAGCAGCTTAGCGGGGGTCTCTGGAAACACCATATATTTT. Protein: CASSLAGVSGNTIYF.

This sequence joins TRBV19 and TRBJ2-1; D remains unclear. Trimming removed 5 bases at V and 4 bases at J, with 12 bases between. Germline-derived CDR1 and CDR2 are LNHDA and SQIVND (reference sequence). CDR3 length: 14 amino acids. DNA for the CDR3: TGTGCCAGTAGTCGGCTATTATCGTACAATGAGCAGTTCTTC. Amino acid sequence: CASSRLLSYNEQFF.

Note on this clone: The sample holds other DNA sequences that translate to the same CDR3. This sequence joins TRBV19 and TRBJ1-1; D may be TRBD1 (6 bases). Germline V gene sequence: CDR1 LNHDA, CDR2 SQIVND (reference sequence). The CDR3 length is 13 residues. The V end lost 3 bases, the J end lost 5 bases, and 10 bases lay between the germline ends. For the CDR3, the DNA is TGTGCCAGTAGTATCCCCCAGGGGACTGAAGCTTTCTTT. Translating it yields CASSIPQGTEAFF.

In the case of this clone: A junction end diverges from the germline sequence, so it may reflect a read error. The chain links TRBV7-7 to TRBJ2-3; maybe TRBD1 (5 bases). The CDR3 is 15 amino acids. Per the germline V gene, CDR1 is SSHAT and CDR2 is FNYEAQ (reference sequence). The CDR3 protein is CASSLGVGSTDTQYF. CDR3 DNA sequence: TGTGCTAGCAGCTTAGGGGTGGGGAGCACAGATACGCAGTATTTT.

This clone came up a few times. The sample holds other DNA sequences that translate to the same CDR3. This chain links TRBV6-1 with TRBJ2-7; D is possibly TRBD1 (6 bases). The ends were cut back, 4 bases at V and 2 bases at J, with 9 bases in the middle. The CDR3 has 13 amino acids. Germline-derived CDR1 and CDR2 are MNHNS and SASEGT. CDR3 sequence (DNA): TGTGCCAGCAGTGTCACAGGGACCTACGAGCAGTACTTC. It is translated as CASSVTGTYEQYF.

This clone was recorded once. This chain uses TRBV2 with TRBJ2-1; unclear D gene. V gave up 3 bases and J gave up 2 bases, with 8 bases separating them. From germline, CDR1 is SNHLY and CDR2 FYNNEI. The CDR3 sequence is 14 residues long. The CDR3 sequence: CASSENGPYNEQFF. The CDR3 DNA sequence: TGTGCCAGCAGTGAGAATGGACCCTACAATGAGCAGTTCTTC. The variable domain in full, with the rest retrieved from reference TRBV2 and TRBJ2-1, is EPEVTQTPSHQVTQMGQEVILRCVPISNHLYFYWYRQILGQKVEFLVSFYNNEISEKSEIFDDQFSVERPDGSNFTLKIRSTKLEDSAMYFCASSENGPYNEQFFGPGTRLTVL.

The V gene is TRBV7-9, the J gene TRBJ1-2; a weak D match, TRBD1 (6 bases). CDR1 SEHNR and CDR2 FQNEAQ come from the germline V gene (reference sequence). Trimming left V 0 bases short and J 8 bases short, with 13 bases between. This CDR3 is built from 14 residues. CDR3 sequence (DNA): TGTGCCAGCAGCTTAGCGGGGGGCTCGCGGGGCTACACCTTC. The encoded protein is CASSLAGGSRGYTF.

The chain carries TRBV21-1 and TRBJ2-7; TRBD2 reflects the table's D call only, with no check against the DNA. TRBV21-1 is noted as a pseudogene. The CDR3 is 15 amino acids. CDR3 residues: CASSRSGGSSYEQYF. The DNA of the CDR3 is TGTGCCAGCAGCAGAAGCGGAGGGAGCTCCTACGAGCAGTACTTC.

The chain uses TRBV2 and TRBJ2-1; 7 nucleotides line up with TRBD2. Germline CDR1 SNHLY, CDR2 FYNNEI. J lost 3 bases, V lost 4 bases, and 3 bases had no gene match. This CDR3 region has 14 residues. CDR3 protein: CASSALAVYNEQFF. Here the CDR3 DNA reads TGTGCCAGCAGTGCCCTAGCGGTCTACAATGAGCAGTTCTTC.

There are a few counts of this clone. The V gene is TRBV28, the J gene TRBJ1-1; no clear D. The CDR3 loop spans 14 amino acids. Germline lookup yields CDR1 MDHEN and CDR2 SYDVKM. The V and J ends lost 6 bases and 5 bases respectively, with 16 bases between them. CDR3 region: CASSLLWAGTEAFF. The CDR3 nucleotides are TGTGCCAGCAGCCTCCTTTGGGCGGGGACTGAAGCTTTCTTT. Full variable domain (remainder filled in from reference TRBV28 and TRBJ1-1): DVKVTQSSRYLVKRTGEKVFLECVQDMDHENMFWYRQDPGLGLRLIYFSYDVKMKEKGDIPEGYSVSREKKERFSLILESASTNQTSMYLCASSLLWAGTEAFFGQGTRLTVV.

The rearrangement uses TRBV2 and TRBJ1-1, with 7 bases matching TRBD1. With V trimmed by 6 bases and J by 2 bases, 9 bases remained unmatched. The V gene's germline CDR1 is SNHLY and CDR2 FYNNEI. The CDR3 is 15 amino acids. For the CDR3, the DNA is TGTGCCAGCAGCGGACAGGCGAGGGGTAACACTGAAGCTTTCTTT. Its translation is CASSGQARGNTEAFF. Using reference TRBV2 and TRBJ1-1 for the parts outside the CDR3, the full variable domain is EPEVTQTPSHQVTQMGQEVILRCVPISNHLYFYWYRQILGQKVEFLVSFYNNEISEKSEIFDDQFSVERPDGSNFTLKIRSTKLEDSAMYFCASSGQARGNTEAFFGQGTRLTVV.

The V gene is TRBV14, the J gene TRBJ1-2, with D possibly matching TRBD1 (5 bases). V was trimmed by 4 bases and J by 8 bases, leaving 17 bases between them. Per the germline V gene, CDR1 is SGHDN and CDR2 is FVKESK. This CDR3 is 14 amino acids long. CDR3 coding DNA: TGTGCCAGCAGCCTCGGGGGTATTGTACGCGGCTACACCTTC. As protein: CASSLGGIVRGYTF.